These 15 T cell receptor beta chains share one sample of origin, sequenced in a study of T cell responses to AZD1222 COVID-19 vaccine. Here immunoSEQ multiplex PCR was the method, and the copy in TCRdb shows in-frame clones only, minus some. This repertoire shows approximately 120,000 clones, 88% found once; its top ten account for roughly 4.5%. The sequences come from peripheral blood, collected on day 0 of AZD1222 vaccination. Every receptor here comes from an adult in good health.

The rearrangement links TRBV18 to TRBJ1-5; 7 bases map to TRBD1. Germline loops: CDR1 KGHSH, CDR2 LQKENI. J lost 6 bases, V lost 0 bases, and 8 bases had no gene match. The CDR3 spans 16 residues. CDR3 DNA sequence: TGTGCCAGCTCACCACCGTCAGGGGGAATTGGTCAGCCCCAGCATTTT. Encoded protein: CASSPPSGGIGQPQHF.

This clone appeared a single time. The genes are TRBV25-1 and TRBJ1-1; D ambiguous. Trimming cost V 0 bases and J 1 base, with 12 bases left between them. The CDR3 spans 16 residues. Germline assignment: CDR1 MGHDK and CDR2 SYGVNS. This CDR3 is CASSEYSAQQNTEAFF. The CDR3 DNA follows: TGTGCCAGCAGTGAATATAGCGCACAGCAGAACACTGAAGCTTTCTTT.

The chain has TRBV19 and TRBJ1-1; weak D call: TRBD1 (6 bases). The CDR3 consists of 14 residues. Germline V gene data show CDR1 as LNHDA and CDR2 as SQIVND (reference sequence). Trimming took 3 bases from V and 6 from J, leaving 14 bases between them. The CDR3 bases are TGTGCCAGTAGTATGTTGGGGACATCCGCTGAAGCTTTCTTT. Translating gives CASSMLGTSAEAFF.

The V gene is TRBV7-9, the J gene TRBJ2-5; TRBD2 matches 8 bases. The ends lost 2 bases at V and 5 bases at J; junction bases unmatched: 7. This CDR3 is 15 amino acids long. Germline V lookup: CDR1 SEHNR, CDR2 FQNEAQ (reference sequence). CDR3 sequence reads: CASSLTRTSSETQYF. DNA for the CDR3: TGTGCCAGCAGCTTAACTCGGACTAGCAGTGAGACCCAGTACTTC.

The chain is built from TRBV2 and TRBJ2-7; possibly TRBD1 for D (5 bases). V was clipped by 10 bases and J by 1 base, with 11 bases between them. There are 12 residues in the CDR3. Germline V gene sequence: CDR1 SNHLY, CDR2 FYNNEI. Here the CDR3 reads CATSTGSYEQYF. In DNA form, the CDR3 reads TGTGCCACATCTACAGGTTCCTACGAGCAGTACTTC.

This clone has more than one count but fewer than ten. The V and J genes are TRBV28 and TRBJ2-7; 9 bases match TRBD1. Looked up from germline, CDR1 is MDHEN and CDR2 is SYDVKM. Germline trimming cut 7 bases from V and 3 bases from J; bases unmatched to any gene: 4. This CDR3 comprises 13 residues. The CDR3 DNA sequence: TGTGCCAGCACCCTGGACAGGGGCTACGAGCAGTACTTC. Amino acid sequence: CASTLDRGYEQYF.

The gene calls are TRBV28 and TRBJ2-2; unclear D gene. The CDR3 consists of 14 residues. The V end lost 8 bases, the J end lost 1 base, and 11 bases lay between the germline ends. Germline values: CDR1 MDHEN, CDR2 SYDVKM. As DNA, the CDR3 is TGTGCCAGCCTCGGCAAAAGGAACACCGGGGAGCTGTTTTTT. Its protein is CASLGKRNTGELFF.

The rearrangement links TRBV19 to TRBJ1-1, with D tentatively TRBD1 (5 bases). The ends were cut back, 5 bases at V and 4 bases at J, with 11 bases in the middle. This CDR3 has 13 amino acids. Germline assignment: CDR1 LNHDA and CDR2 SQIVND (reference sequence). The CDR3, as DNA: TGTGCCAGTAGTGCGTGGGGGACCACTGAAGCTTTCTTT. Translation gives CASSAWGTTEAFF. Looking up the rest from reference TRBV19 and TRBJ1-1 gives the full variable domain: DGGITQSPKYLFRKEGQNVTLSCEQNLNHDAMYWYRQDPGQGLRLIYYSQIVNDFQKGDIAEGYSVSREKKESFPLTVTSAQKNPTAFYLCASSAWGTTEAFFGQGTRLTVV.

This clone was detected many times. This chain links TRBV11-2 with TRBJ2-3; TRBD1 matches at 8 bases. Germline V gene data show CDR1 as SGHAT and CDR2 as FQNNGV. J gave up 1 base and V 5 bases, and 8 bases lay outside the gene matches. CDR3 length: 16 residues. The CDR3 coding sequence is TGTGCCAGCAGCCGGATGAAGACAGGGGGCACAGATACGCAGTATTTT. Residues: CASSRMKTGGTDTQYF.

This chain joins TRBV18 and TRBJ2-1, with unresolved D. This CDR3 comprises 14 residues. V lost 4 bases and J 2 bases, leaving 9 bases between the germline ends. The germline gives CDR1 KGHSH, CDR2 LQKENI. CDR3 sequence reads: CASSHNPTYNEQFF. The CDR3 region has the DNA TGTGCCAGCTCACACAATCCGACCTACAATGAGCAGTTCTTC. The complete variable domain, with remaining parts taken from reference TRBV18 and TRBJ2-1, reads NAGVMQNPRHLVRRRGQEARLRCSPMKGHSHVYWYRQLPEEGLKFMVYLQKENIIDESGMPKERFSAEFPKEGPSILRIQQVVRGDSAAYFCASSHNPTYNEQFFGPGTRLTVL.

This rearrangement joins TRBV5-1 to TRBJ1-6; D is unclear. The CDR3 runs 16 residues. CDR1 is SGHRS and CDR2 is YFSETQ in the germline V gene. Trimming cost V 5 bases and J 0 bases, with 12 bases left between them. CDR3 DNA sequence: TGCGCCAGCAGTTACGGGGAAAGCTCCTATAATTCACCCCTCCACTTT. Protein: CASSYGESSYNSPLHF. The whole variable domain, filled in from reference TRBV5-1 and TRBJ1-6, reads KAGVTQTPRYLIKTRGQQVTLSCSPISGHRSVSWYQQTPGQGLQFLFEYFSETQRNKGNFPGRFSGRQFSNSRSEMNVSTLELGDSALYLCASSYGESSYNSPLHFGNGTRLTVT.

In the case of this clone: A read error may produce the germline difference seen at one junction end. This chain uses TRBV11-3 with TRBJ2-7; 7 nucleotides match TRBD1. This CDR3 region has 12 residues. Per the germline V gene, CDR1 is SGHNT and CDR2 is YENEEA. CDR3 amino acids: CASSSHQGVKDF. The CDR3 region has the DNA TGTGCCAGCAGCTCGCACCAGGGGGTAAAGGACTTC.

The V and J genes are TRBV11-2 and TRBJ2-5; TRBD1 aligns across 10 bases. This CDR3 contains 14 residues. Germline V gene sequence: CDR1 SGHAT, CDR2 FQNNGV. Trimming cost V 5 bases and J 7 bases; bases outside gene matches: 7. CDR3 coding DNA: TGTGCCAGCAGCATTGACAGGGGGCAGGTGACCCAGTACTTC. It yields the protein CASSIDRGQVTQYF.

The chain links TRBV11-2 to TRBJ2-3; 7 bases fit TRBD1. This CDR3 region has 17 residues. Germline V gene lookup returns CDR1 SGHAT and CDR2 FQNNGV. V dropped 5 bases and J dropped 3; count of bases not matched to a gene: 14. CDR3: CASSPGRGLVWTDTQYF. Written as DNA, the CDR3 is TGTGCCAGCAGCCCAGGCAGGGGGTTGGTATGGACAGATACGCAGTATTTT. The full variable domain, completed using reference TRBV11-2 and TRBJ2-3, is EAGVAQSPRYKIIEKRQSVAFWCNPISGHATLYWYQQILGQGPKLLIQFQNNGVVDDSQLPKDRFSAERLKGVDSTLKIQPAKLEDSAVYLCASSPGRGLVWTDTQYFGPGTRLTVL.

The rearrangement uses TRBV5-5 and TRBJ1-4; D not resolved. Germline V gives CDR1 SGHKS, CDR2 YYEKEE (reference sequence). There are 15 residues in the CDR3. V lost 5 bases to trimming and J lost 0 bases, with 11 bases between them. The CDR3 protein is CASRRYIATNEKLFF. DNA of the CDR3: TGTGCCAGCAGGAGATACATTGCAACTAATGAAAAACTGTTTTTT.